Below, 8 T cell receptor beta chains from the same sample are listed, as sequenced in a study of blood T cell repertoires in COVID-19. Libraries were prepared by immunoSEQ multiplex PCR; TCRdb keeps only in-frame clonotypes and omits some of them. The table has just over 650,000 clones, approximately 90% seen once. The specimen was peripheral blood. The source of these receptors is a woman under 30 with acute or convalescent COVID-19.

This rearrangement joins TRBV3-1 (or the pseudogene TRBV3-2) to TRBJ1-2; D ambiguous. Germline values: CDR1 LGHDT, CDR2 YNNKEL (reference sequence). The V gene lost 6 bases and the J gene lost 3 bases, with 11 bases spanning the gap. The CDR3 loop spans 13 amino acids. The CDR3 nucleotides read TGTGCCAGCAGTCCTCGGGTCCACTATGGCTACACCTTC. Protein product: CASSPRVHYGYTF.

A single count supports this clone. The J gene is TRBJ2-2, the V gene TRBV7-3, with 7 bases lining up with TRBD1. The V gene end was trimmed by 1 base and the J gene end by 2 bases; junction bases not matched to a gene: 4. CDR1 is SGHTA, CDR2 FQGTGA, per germline. The CDR3 length is 16 residues. This CDR3 reads CASSLMSGGNTGELFF. The CDR3 region has the DNA TGTGCCAGCAGCTTAATGTCAGGGGGTAACACCGGGGAGCTGTTTTTT. Full variable domain (outside the CDR3, taken from reference TRBV7-3 and TRBJ2-2): GAGVSQTPSNKVTEKGKYVELRCDPISGHTALYWYRQSLGQGPEFLIYFQGTGAADDSGLPNDRFFAVRPEGSVSTLKIQRTERGDSAVYLCASSLMSGGNTGELFFGEGSRLTVL.

This rearrangement joins TRBV7-9 to TRBJ2-3, with 15 bases matching TRBD2. Germline CDR1 and CDR2: SEHNR and FQNEAQ (reference sequence). The trim removed 3 bases at V and 5 bases at J, leaving 9 bases unmatched. The CDR3 totals 18 residues. The CDR3 loop reads CASSFGGTSGGTEDTQYF. The DNA for the CDR3 is TGTGCCAGCAGCTTTGGAGGGACTAGCGGGGGGACTGAAGATACGCAGTATTTT.

As to this clone: The junction shows a germline mismatch at one end, possibly a read error. This sequence joins TRBV4-1 and TRBJ1-1; no reliable D call. CDR3 size: 13 residues. Germline V gene data show CDR1 as MGHRA and CDR2 as YSYEKL. DNA for the CDR3: TGCGCCAGCAGCCACCCGGGGAACGCTGAAGCTTTCTTT. This codes for CASSHPGNAEAFF.

This chain uses TRBV23-1 with TRBJ1-2; 10 bases are a match to TRBD1. TRBV23-1 is an ORF; its function is uncertain. Trimming cost V 6 bases and J 8 bases; bases outside gene matches: 6. This CDR3 spans 13 amino acids. The DNA of the CDR3 is TGCGCCAGCAGCAGAGACAGGGGGCTAGGCTACACCTTC. Its translation is CASSRDRGLGYTF.

J is TRBJ1-5 and V is TRBV3-1 (or the pseudogene TRBV3-2); weak D call: TRBD1 (5 bases). CDR1 LGHDT and CDR2 YNNKEL come from the germline V gene (reference sequence). The CDR3 sequence is 15 residues long. The ends were cut back, 1 base at V and 5 bases at J, with 12 bases in the middle. CDR3 loop: CASSQGRGSHQPQHF. The CDR3 DNA follows: TGTGCCAGCAGCCAAGGGAGGGGTTCTCATCAGCCCCAGCATTTT.

The chain links TRBV2 to TRBJ2-4; D uncertain. The CDR3 consists of 10 residues. The V end lost 8 bases, the J end lost 8 bases, and 7 bases lay between the germline ends. Germline V gene data show CDR1 as SNHLY and CDR2 as FYNNEI. The CDR3 reads CASGPDIQYF. For the CDR3, the DNA is TGTGCCAGCGGGCCGGACATTCAGTACTTC.

This clone came up once. The V gene is TRBV6-2 or TRBV6-3, the J gene TRBJ2-7, with D possibly matching TRBD1 (6 bases). Trimming pared 6 bases from V and 4 bases from J, leaving 10 bases between. The CDR3 totals 12 residues. From germline, CDR1 is MNHEY and CDR2 SVGEGT. CDR3 sequence reads: CASSQGQYEQYF. CDR3 nucleotide sequence: TGTGCCAGCAGCCAAGGACAGTACGAGCAGTACTTC.